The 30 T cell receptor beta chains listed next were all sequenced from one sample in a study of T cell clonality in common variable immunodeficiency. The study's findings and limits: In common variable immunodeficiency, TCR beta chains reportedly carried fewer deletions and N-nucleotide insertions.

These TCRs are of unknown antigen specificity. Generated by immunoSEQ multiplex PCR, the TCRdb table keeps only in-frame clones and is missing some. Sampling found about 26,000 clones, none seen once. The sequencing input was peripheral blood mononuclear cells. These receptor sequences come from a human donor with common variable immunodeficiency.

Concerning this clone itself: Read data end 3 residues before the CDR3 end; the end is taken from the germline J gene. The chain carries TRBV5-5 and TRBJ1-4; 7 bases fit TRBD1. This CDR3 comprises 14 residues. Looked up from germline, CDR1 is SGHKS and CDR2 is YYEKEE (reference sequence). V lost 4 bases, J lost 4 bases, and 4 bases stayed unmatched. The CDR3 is CASSPGQINEKLFF. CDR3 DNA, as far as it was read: TGTGCCAGCAGCCCGGGACAGATTAATGAAAAA.

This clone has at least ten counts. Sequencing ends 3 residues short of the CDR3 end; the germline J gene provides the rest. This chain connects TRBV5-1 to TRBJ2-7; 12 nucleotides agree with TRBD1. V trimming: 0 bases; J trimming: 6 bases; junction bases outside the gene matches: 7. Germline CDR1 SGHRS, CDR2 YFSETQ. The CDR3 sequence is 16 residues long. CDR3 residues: CASSLEGQGALGEQYF. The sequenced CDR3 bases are TGCGCCAGCAGCTTGGAGGGACAGGGGGCGCTTGGCGAG. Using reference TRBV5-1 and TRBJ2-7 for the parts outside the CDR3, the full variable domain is KAGVTQTPRYLIKTRGQQVTLSCSPISGHRSVSWYQQTPGQGLQFLFEYFSETQRNKGNFPGRFSGRQFSNSRSEMNVSTLELGDSALYLCASSLEGQGALGEQYFGPGTRLTVT.

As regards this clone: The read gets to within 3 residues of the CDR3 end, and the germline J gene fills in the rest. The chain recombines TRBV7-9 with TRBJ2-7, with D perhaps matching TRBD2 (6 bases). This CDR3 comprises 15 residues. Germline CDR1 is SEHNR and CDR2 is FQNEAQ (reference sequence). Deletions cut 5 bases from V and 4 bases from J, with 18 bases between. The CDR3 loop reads CASSGGTSRGYEQYF. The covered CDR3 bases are TGTGCCAGCAGCGGTGGGACTTCCCGCGGGTACGAG.

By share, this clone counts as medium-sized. CDR3 DNA (partial): TGTGCCAGCAGCCGTACAGCTGAA. It translates to CASSRTAE. The complete CDR3 protein is CASSRTAEAFF. The genes are TRBV3-1 (or the pseudogene TRBV3-2) and TRBJ1-1, with unresolved D. The read ends 3 residues shy of where the CDR3 ends; the end is completed using the germline J gene. V was shortened by 4 bases and J by 6 bases, with 6 bases between the two germline ends. CDR3 length: 11 amino acids. The germline CDR1 and CDR2 sequences are LGHDT and YNNKEL (reference sequence).

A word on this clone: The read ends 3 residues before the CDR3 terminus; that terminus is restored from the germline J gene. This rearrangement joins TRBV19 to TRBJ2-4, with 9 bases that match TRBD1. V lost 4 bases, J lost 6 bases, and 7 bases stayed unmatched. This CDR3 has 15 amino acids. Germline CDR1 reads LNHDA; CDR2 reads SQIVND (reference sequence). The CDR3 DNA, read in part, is TGTGCCAGTAGTAAACCCGGGACAGGGACAAACATT. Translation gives CASSKPGTGTNI. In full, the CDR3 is CASSKPGTGTNIQYF.

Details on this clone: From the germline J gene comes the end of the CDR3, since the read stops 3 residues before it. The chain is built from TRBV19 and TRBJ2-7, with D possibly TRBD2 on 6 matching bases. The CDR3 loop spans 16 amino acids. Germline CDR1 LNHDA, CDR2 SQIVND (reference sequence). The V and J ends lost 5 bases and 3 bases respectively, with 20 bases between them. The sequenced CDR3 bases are TGTGCCAGTAGTGGGAAGGGACTGCCGGGGTACTACGAG. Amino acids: CASSGKGLPGYYE. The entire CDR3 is CASSGKGLPGYYEQYF.

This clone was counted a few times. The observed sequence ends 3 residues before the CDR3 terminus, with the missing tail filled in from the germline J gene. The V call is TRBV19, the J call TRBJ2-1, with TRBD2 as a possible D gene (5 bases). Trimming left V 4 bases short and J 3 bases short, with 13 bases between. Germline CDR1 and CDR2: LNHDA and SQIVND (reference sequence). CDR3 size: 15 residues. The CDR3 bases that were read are TGTGCCAGTAGTAATCTCGCGGGCCTCTACAATGAG. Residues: CASSNLAGLYNE. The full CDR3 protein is CASSNLAGLYNEQFF. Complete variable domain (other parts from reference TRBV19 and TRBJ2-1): DGGITQSPKYLFRKEGQNVTLSCEQNLNHDAMYWYRQDPGQGLRLIYYSQIVNDFQKGDIAEGYSVSREKKESFPLTVTSAQKNPTAFYLCASSNLAGLYNEQFFGPGTRLTVL.

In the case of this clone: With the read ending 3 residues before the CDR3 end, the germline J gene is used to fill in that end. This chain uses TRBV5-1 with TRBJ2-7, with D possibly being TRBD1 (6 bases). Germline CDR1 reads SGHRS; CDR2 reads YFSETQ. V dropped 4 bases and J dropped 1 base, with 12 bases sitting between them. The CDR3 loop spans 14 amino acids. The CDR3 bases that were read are TGCGCCAGCAGCAGACAAGGGGGTTCCTACGAG. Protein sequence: CASSRQGGSYE. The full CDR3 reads CASSRQGGSYEQYF.

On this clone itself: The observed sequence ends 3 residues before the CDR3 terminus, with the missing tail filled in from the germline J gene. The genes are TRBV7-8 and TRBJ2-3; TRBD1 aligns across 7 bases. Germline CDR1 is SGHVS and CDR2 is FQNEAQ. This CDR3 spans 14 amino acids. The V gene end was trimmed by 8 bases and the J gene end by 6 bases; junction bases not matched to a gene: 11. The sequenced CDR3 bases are TGTGCCAGCCGAACAGGGACAGTAGGGGATACG. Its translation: CASRTGTVGDT. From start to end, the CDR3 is CASRTGTVGDTQYF.

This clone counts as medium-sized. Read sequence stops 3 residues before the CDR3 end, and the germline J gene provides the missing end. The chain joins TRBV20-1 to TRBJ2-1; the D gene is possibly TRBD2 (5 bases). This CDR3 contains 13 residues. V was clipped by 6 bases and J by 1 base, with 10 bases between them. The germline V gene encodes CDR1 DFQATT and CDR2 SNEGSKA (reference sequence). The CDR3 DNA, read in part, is TGCAGTGCCAAGAGAGGGTCCTACAATGAG. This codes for CSAKRGSYNE. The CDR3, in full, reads CSAKRGSYNEQFF.

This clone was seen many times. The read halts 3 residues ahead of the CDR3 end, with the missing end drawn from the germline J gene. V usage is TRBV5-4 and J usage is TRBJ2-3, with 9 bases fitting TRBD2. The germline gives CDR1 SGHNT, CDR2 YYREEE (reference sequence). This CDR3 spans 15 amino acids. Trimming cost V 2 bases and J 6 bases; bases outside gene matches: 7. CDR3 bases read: TGTGCCAGCAGCTTTAGCGGGAGAGGAGCGGATACG. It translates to CASSFSGRGADT. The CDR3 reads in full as CASSFSGRGADTQYF.

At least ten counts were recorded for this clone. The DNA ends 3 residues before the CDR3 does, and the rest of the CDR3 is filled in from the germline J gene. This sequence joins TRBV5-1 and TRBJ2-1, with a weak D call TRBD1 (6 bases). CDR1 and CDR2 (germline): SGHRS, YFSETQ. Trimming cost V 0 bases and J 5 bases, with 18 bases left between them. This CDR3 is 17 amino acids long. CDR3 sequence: CASSLVMRGSLDNEQFF. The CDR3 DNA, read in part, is TGCGCCAGCAGCTTGGTTATGAGGGGGTCTTTGGACAATGAG.

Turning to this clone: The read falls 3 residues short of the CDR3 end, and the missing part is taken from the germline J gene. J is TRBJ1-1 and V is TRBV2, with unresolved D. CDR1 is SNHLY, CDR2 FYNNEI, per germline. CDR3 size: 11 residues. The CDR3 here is CASSLAPGAFF. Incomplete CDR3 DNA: TGTGCCAGCAGTCTGGCCCCGGGA.

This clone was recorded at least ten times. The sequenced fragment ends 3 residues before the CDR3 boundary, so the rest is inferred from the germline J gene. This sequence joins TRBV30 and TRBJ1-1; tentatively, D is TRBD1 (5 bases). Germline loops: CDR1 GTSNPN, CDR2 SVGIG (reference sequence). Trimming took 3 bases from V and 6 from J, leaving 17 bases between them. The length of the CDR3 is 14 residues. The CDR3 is CAWSVRGSDSEAFF. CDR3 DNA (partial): TGTGCCTGGAGCGTACGGGGGTCAGACTCTGAA.

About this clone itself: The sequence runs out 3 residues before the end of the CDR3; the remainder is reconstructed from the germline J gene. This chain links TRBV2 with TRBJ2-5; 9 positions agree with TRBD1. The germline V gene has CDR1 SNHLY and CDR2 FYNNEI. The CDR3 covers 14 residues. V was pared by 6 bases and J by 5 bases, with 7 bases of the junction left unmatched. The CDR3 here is CASSVQGASETQYF. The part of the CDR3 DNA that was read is TGTGCCAGCAGCGTACAGGGGGCCTCGGAGACC. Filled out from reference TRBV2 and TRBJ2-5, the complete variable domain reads EPEVTQTPSHQVTQMGQEVILRCVPISNHLYFYWYRQILGQKVEFLVSFYNNEISEKSEIFDDQFSVERPDGSNFTLKIRSTKLEDSAMYFCASSVQGASETQYFGPGTRLLVL.

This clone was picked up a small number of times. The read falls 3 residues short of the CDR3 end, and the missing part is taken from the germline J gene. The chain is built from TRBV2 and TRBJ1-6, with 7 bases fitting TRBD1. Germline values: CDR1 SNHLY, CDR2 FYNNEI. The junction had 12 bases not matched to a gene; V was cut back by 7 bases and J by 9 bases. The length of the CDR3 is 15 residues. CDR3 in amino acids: CASTPRGQGGSPLHF. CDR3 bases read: TGTGCCAGCACCCCTAGGGGGCAAGGGGGTTCACCC.

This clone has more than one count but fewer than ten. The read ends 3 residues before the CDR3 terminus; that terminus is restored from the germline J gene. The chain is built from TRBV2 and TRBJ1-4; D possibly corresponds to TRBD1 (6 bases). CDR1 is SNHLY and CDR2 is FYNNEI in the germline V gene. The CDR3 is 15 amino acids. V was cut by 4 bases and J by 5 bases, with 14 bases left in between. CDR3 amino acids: CASSAGAGQNEKLFF. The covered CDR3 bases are TGTGCCAGCAGTGCTGGGGCTGGACAGAATGAAAAA.

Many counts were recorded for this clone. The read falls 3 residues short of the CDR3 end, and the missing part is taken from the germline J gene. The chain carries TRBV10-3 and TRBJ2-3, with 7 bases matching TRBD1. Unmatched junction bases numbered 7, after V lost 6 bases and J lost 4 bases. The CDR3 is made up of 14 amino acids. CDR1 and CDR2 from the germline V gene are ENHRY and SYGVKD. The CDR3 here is CAIRGQWTADTQYF. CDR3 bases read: TGTGCCATCAGGGGACAGTGGACCGCAGATACG.

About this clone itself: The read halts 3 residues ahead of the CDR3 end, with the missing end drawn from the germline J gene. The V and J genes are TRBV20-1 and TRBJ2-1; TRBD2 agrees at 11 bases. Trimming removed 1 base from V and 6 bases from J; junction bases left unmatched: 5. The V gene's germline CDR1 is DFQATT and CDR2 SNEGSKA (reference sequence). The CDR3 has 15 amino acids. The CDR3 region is CSARVSGRASNEQFF. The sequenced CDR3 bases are TGCAGTGCTAGAGTTAGCGGGAGGGCCTCCAATGAG.

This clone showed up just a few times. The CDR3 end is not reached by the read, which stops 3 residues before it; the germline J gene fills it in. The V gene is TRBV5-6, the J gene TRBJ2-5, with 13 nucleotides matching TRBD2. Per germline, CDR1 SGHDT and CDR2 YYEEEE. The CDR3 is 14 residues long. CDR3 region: CASRLAGGLGTQYF. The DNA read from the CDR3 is TGTGCCAGCAGACTAGCGGGAGGGTTGGGAACC. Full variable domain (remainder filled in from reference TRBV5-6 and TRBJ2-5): DAGVTQSPTHLIKTRGQQVTLRCSPKSGHDTVSWYQQALGQGPQFIFQYYEEEERQRGNFPDRFSGHQFPNYSSELNVNALLLGDSALYLCASRLAGGLGTQYFGPGTRLLVL.

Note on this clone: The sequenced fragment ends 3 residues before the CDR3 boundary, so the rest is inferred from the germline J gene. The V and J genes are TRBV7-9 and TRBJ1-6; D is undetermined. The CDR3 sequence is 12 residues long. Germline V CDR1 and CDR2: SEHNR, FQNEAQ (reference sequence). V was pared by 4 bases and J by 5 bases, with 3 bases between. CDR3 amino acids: CASSYNNSPLHF. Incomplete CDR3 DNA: TGTGCCAGCAGCTACAATAATTCACCC. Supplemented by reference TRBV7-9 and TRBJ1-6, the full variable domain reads DTGVSQNPRHKITKRGQNVTFRCDPISEHNRLYWYRQTLGQGPEFLTYFQNEAQLEKSRLLSDRFSAERPKGSFSTLEIQRTEQGDSAMYLCASSYNNSPLHFGNGTRLTVT.

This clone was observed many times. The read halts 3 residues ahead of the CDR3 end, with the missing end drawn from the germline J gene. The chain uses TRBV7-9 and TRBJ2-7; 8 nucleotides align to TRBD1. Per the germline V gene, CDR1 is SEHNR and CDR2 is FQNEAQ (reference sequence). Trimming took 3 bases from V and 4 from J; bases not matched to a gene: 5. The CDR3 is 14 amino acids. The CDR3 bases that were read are TGTGCCAGCAGCTTTACAGGGGGACGTTACGAG. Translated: CASSFTGGRYE. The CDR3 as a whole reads CASSFTGGRYEQYF.

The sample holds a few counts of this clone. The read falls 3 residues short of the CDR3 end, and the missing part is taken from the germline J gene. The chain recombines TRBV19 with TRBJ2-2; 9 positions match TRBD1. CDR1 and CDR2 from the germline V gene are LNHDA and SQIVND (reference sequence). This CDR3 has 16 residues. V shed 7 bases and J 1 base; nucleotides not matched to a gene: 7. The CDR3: CASTPWGQGNTGELFF. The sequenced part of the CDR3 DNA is TGTGCCAGTACCCCTTGGGGACAGGGGAACACCGGGGAG.

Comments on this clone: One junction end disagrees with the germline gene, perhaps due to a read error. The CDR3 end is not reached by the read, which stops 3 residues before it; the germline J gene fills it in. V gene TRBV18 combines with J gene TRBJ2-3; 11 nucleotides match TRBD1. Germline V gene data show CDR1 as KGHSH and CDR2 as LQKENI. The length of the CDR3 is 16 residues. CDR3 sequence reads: CAGSPIGQGASDTQYF. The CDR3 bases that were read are TGTGCCGGCTCACCGATTGGACAGGGGGCATCAGATACG.

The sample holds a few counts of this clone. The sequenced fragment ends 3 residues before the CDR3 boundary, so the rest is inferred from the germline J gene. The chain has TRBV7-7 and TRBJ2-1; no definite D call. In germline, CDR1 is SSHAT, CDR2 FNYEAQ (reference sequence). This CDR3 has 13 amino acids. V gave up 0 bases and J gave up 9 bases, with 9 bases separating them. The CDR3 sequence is CASSLALTAEQFF. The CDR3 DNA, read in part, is TGTGCCAGCAGCTTAGCGCTTACAGCTGAG.

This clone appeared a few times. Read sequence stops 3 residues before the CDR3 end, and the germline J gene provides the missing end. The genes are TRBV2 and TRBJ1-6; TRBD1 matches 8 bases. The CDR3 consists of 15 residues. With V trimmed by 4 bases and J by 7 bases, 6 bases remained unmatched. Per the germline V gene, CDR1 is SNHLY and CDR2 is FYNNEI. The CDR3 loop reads CASSGQGLRNSPLHF. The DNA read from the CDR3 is TGTGCCAGCAGTGGACAGGGGTTAAGGAATTCACCC. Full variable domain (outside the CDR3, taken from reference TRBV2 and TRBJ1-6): EPEVTQTPSHQVTQMGQEVILRCVPISNHLYFYWYRQILGQKVEFLVSFYNNEISEKSEIFDDQFSVERPDGSNFTLKIRSTKLEDSAMYFCASSGQGLRNSPLHFGNGTRLTVT.

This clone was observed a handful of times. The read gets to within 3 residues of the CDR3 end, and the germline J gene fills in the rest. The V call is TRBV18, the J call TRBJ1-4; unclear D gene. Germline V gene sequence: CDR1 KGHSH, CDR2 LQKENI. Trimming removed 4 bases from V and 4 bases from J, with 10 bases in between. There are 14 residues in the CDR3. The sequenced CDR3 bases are TGTGCCAGCTCACAAGCCGAGAGTAATGAAAAA. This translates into CASSQAESNEK. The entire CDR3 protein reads CASSQAESNEKLFF. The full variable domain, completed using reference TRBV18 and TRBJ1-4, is NAGVMQNPRHLVRRRGQEARLRCSPMKGHSHVYWYRQLPEEGLKFMVYLQKENIIDESGMPKERFSAEFPKEGPSILRIQQVVRGDSAAYFCASSQAESNEKLFFGSGTQLSVL.

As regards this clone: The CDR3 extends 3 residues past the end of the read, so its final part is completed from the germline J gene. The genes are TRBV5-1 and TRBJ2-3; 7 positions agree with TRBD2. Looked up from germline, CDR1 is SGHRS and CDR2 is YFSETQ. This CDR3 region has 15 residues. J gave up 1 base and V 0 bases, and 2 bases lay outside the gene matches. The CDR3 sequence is CASSLERGGTDTQYF. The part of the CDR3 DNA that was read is TGCGCCAGCAGCTTGGAGCGGGGAGGCACAGATACG.

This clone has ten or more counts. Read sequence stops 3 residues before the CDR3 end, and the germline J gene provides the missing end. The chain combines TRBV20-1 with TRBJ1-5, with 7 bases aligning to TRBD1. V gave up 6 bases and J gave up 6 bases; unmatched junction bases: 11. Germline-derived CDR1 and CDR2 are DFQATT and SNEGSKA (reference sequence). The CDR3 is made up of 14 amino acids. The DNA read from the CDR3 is TGCAGTGCGCCAATTACAGGGGTAGGTCAGCCC. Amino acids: CSAPITGVGQP. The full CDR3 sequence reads CSAPITGVGQPQHF.

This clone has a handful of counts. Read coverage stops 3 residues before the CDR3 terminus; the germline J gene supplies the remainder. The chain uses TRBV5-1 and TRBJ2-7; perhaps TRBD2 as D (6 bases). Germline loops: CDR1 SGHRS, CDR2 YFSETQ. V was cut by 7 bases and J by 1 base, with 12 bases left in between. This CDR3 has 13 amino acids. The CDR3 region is CASWDLNSYEQYF. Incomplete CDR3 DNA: TGCGCCAGCTGGGACTTAAATTCCTACGAG. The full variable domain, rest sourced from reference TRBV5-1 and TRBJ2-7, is KAGVTQTPRYLIKTRGQQVTLSCSPISGHRSVSWYQQTPGQGLQFLFEYFSETQRNKGNFPGRFSGRQFSNSRSEMNVSTLELGDSALYLCASWDLNSYEQYFGPGTRLTVT.